A selection of T cell receptor beta chains follows, all from one sample in a study of beta chain features in type 1 diabetes. Sequencing used immunoSEQ multiplex PCR; TCRdb keeps in-frame clones, though not all of them. The profile covers about 350,000 clones, with around a fifth appearing a single time and approximately 0.046% taken by the ten largest. Sequencing was done on a sample of naive CD4+ T cells from blood. These receptors came from a woman aged 18-35 years in good health. The CDR3 runs from the conserved cysteine through the conserved F or W. D genes are given only for firm matches. For some rows the clone size is stated as once, few or many, or as a class when expanded; others skip it.

J,size,V,D,DNA,CDR3
TRBJ2-7,few,TRBV5-1,TRBD1,TGCGCCAGCAGCTTTACAGGGGGAGCCCCAGGAACCTACGAGCAGTACTTC,CASSFTGGAPGTYEQYF
TRBJ2-5,.,TRBV5-4,TRBD1,TGTGCCAGCAGCTCTCACGGGACAGGGCAACAGACCCAGTACTTC,CASSSHGTGQQTQYF
TRBJ2-5,.,TRBV4-2,TRBD2,TGTGCCAGCAGCCAAGACAACGGAGCGGGGGGACGACAAGAGACCCAGTACTTC,CASSQDNGAGGRQETQYF
TRBJ2-1,few,TRBV11-3,.,TGTGCCAGCCGGACTTACTCCTACAATGAGCAGTTCTTC,CASRTYSYNEQFF
TRBJ2-1,few,TRBV14,TRBD2,TGTGCCAGCAGCCCGGCGGGGGGGTACAATGAGCAGTTCTTC,CASSPAGGYNEQFF
TRBJ1-2,once,TRBV5-4,TRBD1,TGTGCCAGCAGCACCGGACAGGGGCGGAGCTATGGCTACACCTTC,CASSTGQGRSYGYTF
TRBJ1-1,.,TRBV30,TRBD1,TGTGCCTGGAGTAGACAGGGTAGAACTGAAGCTTTCTTT,CAWSRQGRTEAFF
TRBJ2-5,.,TRBV5-1,.,TGCGCCAGCAGCCCGACGGGGGTTAAAGAGACCCAGTACTTC,CASSPTGVKETQYF
TRBJ1-2,few,TRBV5-1,TRBD1,TGCGCCAGCAGCTTGGAATTCGGGACAGGGTATGGCTACACCTTC,CASSLEFGTGYGYTF
TRBJ2-1,.,TRBV5-4,TRBD2,TGTGCCAGCAGCTTGGGGGGTAGCGGGGTCTTC,CASSLGGSGVF
TRBJ2-7,.,TRBV14,TRBD1,TGTGCCAGCAGCCAAACCGGGACAGGGGTCGGCGAGCAGTACTTC,CASSQTGTGVGEQYF
TRBJ1-2,few,TRBV5-1,TRBD1,TGCGCCAGTAGCGGGACAGGGGACGGCTACACCTTC,CASSGTGDGYTF
TRBJ2-5,few,TRBV5-1,TRBD1,TGCGCCAGCAGCTTCGGGCAGGGGGCGGAAGAGACCCAGTACTTC,CASSFGQGAEETQYF
TRBJ2-4,.,TRBV7-8,.,TGTGCCAGCAGCTTATTGTATCGGGGGATGACCAAAAACATTCAGTACTTC,CASSLLYRGMTKNIQYF
TRBJ2-3,few,TRBV4-1,.,TGCGCCAGCAGCCAAGTAGAACCGGTGGATACGCAGTATTTT,CASSQVEPVDTQYF
TRBJ2-1,few,TRBV2,.,TGTGCCAGCGGGAGCCGGCACGTTGAGCAGTTCTTC,CASGSRHVEQFF
TRBJ2-1,.,TRBV11-2,TRBD2,TGTGCCAGCAGCCCTCAATTGGCTAGCGGGAGAGTCGGTGAGCAGTTCTTC,CASSPQLASGRVGEQFF
TRBJ2-7,few,TRBV5-1,TRBD1,TGCGCCAGCAGCTTGAGGGACAGTTCCTACGAGCAGTACTTC,CASSLRDSSYEQYF
TRBJ2-5,.,TRBV5-4,.,TGTGCCAGCATGGTGGGGGGCCAAGAGACCCAGTACTTC,CASMVGGQETQYF
TRBJ1-2,.,TRBV14,TRBD1,TGTGCCAGCAGCCCTGGACAGGGGGCTGGCTACACCTTC,CASSPGQGAGYTF
TRBJ1-2,.,TRBV29-1,TRBD1,TGCAGCGTGACCCCGGGACAGGGCTCCCATGGCTACACCTTC,CSVTPGQGSHGYTF